This T cell receptor (beta chain) was captured by sequencing in a study of Ad26.COV2.S vaccination and SARS-CoV-2 variants. About the research overall: Into the muscle, Ad26.COV2.S was dosed once or twice, 56 days apart.

The germline CDR1 and CDR2 sequences are MGHRA and YSYEKL. V was cut by 1 base and J by 0 bases, with 19 bases left in between. The CDR3 sequence is 19 residues long. The treatment here: about 20 received Ad26.COV2.S at low or high dose, single or two shots; about five received placebo; per-sample allocation not given. After the first vaccine or placebo injection, samples were drawn on day 63. In the vaccine, an Ad26 vector expressed the SARS-CoV-2 spike of the Wuhan strain. TCRdb's copy holds only in-frame clones and misses some; the assay was immunoSEQ multiplex PCR. The table has a few hundred thousand clones, about 87% seen once.

The rearrangement uses TRBV4-1 and TRBJ2-1; tentative D call: TRBD2 (6 bases). This TCR derives from a person aged 18-60 years who received the Ad26.COV2.S COVID-19 vaccine or a placebo. The sample was peripheral blood, taken in a trial of Ad26.COV2.S vaccine versus placebo. CDR3 nucleotide sequence: TGCGCCAGCAGCCAAGGAGGCGGGACTTGGCTTTCCTCCTACAATGAGCAGTTCTTC. It yields the protein CASSQGGGTWLSSYNEQFF.